The T cell receptor (beta chain) described here comes from a study of Graves' ophthalmopathy and Graves' hyperthyroidism. This clonotype was detected many times. V lost 8 bases and J lost 7; bases outside the gene matches: 6. From germline, CDR1 is SNHLY and CDR2 FYNNEI. This CDR3 region has 14 residues. For repertoire sequencing, the TCR beta CDR3 regions were amplified from RNA transcripts. The first-round RT-PCR employed HTBI primers together with the Qiagen OneStep RT-PCR kit. A multiplex PCR was then performed as the second round. TCRdb itself ran the multiplex PCR reads through MiXCR, one entry per CDR3 protein. This table has over a million distinct CDR3 sequences, approximately 35% appearing once.

This sequence originates from an adult man with Graves' hyperthyroidism. This chain joins TRBV2 and TRBJ1-6, with 9 bases that match TRBD1. Sequencing was performed on peripheral blood or thyroid tissue (not recorded which). CDR3 coding DNA: TGTGCCAGCCAGACGGGACAGGGAAATTCACCCCTCCACTTT. Amino acid sequence: CASQTGQGNSPLHF.